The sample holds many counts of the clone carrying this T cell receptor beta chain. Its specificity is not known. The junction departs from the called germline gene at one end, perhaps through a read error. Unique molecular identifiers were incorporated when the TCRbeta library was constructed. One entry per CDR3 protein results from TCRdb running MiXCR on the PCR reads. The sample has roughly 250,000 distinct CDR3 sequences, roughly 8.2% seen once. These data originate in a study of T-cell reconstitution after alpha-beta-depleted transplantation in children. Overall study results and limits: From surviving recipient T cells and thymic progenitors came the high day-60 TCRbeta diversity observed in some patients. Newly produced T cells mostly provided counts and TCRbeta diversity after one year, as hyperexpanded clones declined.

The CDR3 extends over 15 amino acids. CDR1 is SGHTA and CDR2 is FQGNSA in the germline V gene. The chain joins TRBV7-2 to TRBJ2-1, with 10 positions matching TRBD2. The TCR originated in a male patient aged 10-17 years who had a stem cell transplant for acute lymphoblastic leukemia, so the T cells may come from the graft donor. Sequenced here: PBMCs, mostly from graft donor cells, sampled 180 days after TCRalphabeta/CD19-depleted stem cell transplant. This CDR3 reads CASSLASGGYNEQFF. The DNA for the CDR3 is TGTGCCAGCAGCCTAGCTAGCGGGGGTTACAATGAGCAGTTCTTC.